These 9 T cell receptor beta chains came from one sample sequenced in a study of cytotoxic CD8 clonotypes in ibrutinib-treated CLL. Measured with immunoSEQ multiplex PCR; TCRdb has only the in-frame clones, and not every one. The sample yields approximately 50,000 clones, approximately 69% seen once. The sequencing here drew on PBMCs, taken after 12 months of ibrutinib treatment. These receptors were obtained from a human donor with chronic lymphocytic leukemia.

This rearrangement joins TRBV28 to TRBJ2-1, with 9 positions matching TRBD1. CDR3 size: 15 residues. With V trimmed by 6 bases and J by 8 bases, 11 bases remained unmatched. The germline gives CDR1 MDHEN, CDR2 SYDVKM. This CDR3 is CASRSKDRGFYEQFF. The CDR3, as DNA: TGTGCCAGCAGGTCTAAGGACAGGGGATTCTATGAGCAGTTCTTC.

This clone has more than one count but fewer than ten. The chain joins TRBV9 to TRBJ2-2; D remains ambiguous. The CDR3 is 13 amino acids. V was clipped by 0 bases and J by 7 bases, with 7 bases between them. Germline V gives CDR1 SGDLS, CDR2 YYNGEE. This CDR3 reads CASSVGARGELFF. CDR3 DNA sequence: TGTGCCAGCAGCGTAGGGGCTCGCGGGGAGCTGTTTTTT.

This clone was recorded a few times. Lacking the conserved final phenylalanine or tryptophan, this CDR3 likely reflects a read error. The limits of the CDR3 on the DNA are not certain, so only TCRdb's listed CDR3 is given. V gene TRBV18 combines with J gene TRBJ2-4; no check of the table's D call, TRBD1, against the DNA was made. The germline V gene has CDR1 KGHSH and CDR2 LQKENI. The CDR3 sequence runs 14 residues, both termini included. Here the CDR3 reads CASSPPGQTRQFSL.

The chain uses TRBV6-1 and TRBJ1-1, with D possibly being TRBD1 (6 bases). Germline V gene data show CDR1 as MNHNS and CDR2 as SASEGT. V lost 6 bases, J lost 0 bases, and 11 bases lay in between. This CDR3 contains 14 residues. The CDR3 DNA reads TGTGCCAGCAGGGACAGAGAGATGAACACTGAAGCTTTCTTT. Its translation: CASRDREMNTEAFF.

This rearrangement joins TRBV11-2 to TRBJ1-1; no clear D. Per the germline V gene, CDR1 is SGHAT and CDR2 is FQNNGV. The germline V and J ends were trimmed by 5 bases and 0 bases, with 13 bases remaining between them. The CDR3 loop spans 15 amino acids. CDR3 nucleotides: TGTGCCAGCAGCCCACGGATGGCCTTGAACACTGAAGCTTTCTTT. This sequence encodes CASSPRMALNTEAFF.

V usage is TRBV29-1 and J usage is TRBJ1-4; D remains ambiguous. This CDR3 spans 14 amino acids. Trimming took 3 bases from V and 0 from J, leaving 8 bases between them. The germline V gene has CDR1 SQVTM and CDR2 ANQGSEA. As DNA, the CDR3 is TGCAGCGTTGAGGAAGTTGCAACTAATGAAAAACTGTTTTTT. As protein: CSVEEVATNEKLFF.

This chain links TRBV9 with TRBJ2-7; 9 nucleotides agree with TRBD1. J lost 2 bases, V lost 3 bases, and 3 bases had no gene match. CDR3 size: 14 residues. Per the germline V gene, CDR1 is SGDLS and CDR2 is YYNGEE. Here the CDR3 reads CASSAGTGTYEQYF. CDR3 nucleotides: TGTGCCAGCAGCGCGGGGACAGGGACCTACGAGCAGTACTTC.

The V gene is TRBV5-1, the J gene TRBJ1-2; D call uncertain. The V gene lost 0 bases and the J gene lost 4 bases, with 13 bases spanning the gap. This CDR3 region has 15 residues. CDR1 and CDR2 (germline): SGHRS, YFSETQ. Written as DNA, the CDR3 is TGCGCCAGCAGCTTGGCCACGGGGAATTCCTATGGCTACACCTTC. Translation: CASSLATGNSYGYTF. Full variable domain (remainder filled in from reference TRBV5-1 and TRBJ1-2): KAGVTQTPRYLIKTRGQQVTLSCSPISGHRSVSWYQQTPGQGLQFLFEYFSETQRNKGNFPGRFSGRQFSNSRSEMNVSTLELGDSALYLCASSLATGNSYGYTFGSGTRLTVV.

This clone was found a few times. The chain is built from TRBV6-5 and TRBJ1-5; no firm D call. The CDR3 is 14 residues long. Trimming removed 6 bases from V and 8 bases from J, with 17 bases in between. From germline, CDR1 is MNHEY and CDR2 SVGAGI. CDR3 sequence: CASSRRALLEPQHF. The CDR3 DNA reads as TGTGCCAGCAGCCGCCGGGCTCTATTGGAGCCCCAGCATTTT.